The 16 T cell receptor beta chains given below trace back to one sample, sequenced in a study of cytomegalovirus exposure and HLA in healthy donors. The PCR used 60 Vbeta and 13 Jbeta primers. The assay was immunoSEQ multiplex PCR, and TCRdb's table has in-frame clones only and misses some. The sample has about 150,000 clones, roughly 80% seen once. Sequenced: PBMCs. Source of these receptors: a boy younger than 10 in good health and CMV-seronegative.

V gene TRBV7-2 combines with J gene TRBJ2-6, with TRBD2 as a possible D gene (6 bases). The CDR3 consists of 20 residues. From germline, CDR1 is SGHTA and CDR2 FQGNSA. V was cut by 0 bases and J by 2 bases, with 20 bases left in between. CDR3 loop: CASSLAQSGWGGAGANVLTF. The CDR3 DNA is TGTGCCAGCAGCTTAGCGCAGTCGGGGTGGGGAGGCGCTGGGGCCAACGTCCTGACTTTC.

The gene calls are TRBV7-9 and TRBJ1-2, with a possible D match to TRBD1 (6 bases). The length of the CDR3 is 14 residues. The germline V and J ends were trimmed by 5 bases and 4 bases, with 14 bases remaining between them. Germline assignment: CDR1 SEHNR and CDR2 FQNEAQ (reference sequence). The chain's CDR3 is CASSPSNRAYGYTF. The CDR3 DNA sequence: TGTGCCAGCAGCCCTTCCAACAGGGCCTATGGCTACACCTTC. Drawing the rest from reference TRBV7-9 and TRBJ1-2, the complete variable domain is DTGVSQNPRHKITKRGQNVTFRCDPISEHNRLYWYRQTLGQGPEFLTYFQNEAQLEKSRLLSDRFSAERPKGSFSTLEIQRTEQGDSAMYLCASSPSNRAYGYTFGSGTRLTVV.

CDR3 nucleotides: TGTGCCAGCCGGCCTAGCGGGAGGATCGATGAGCAGTTCTTC. This sequence encodes CASRPSGRIDEQFF. The rearrangement joins TRBV6-1 to TRBJ2-1; 11 positions match TRBD2. CDR3 length equals 14 residues. The germline CDR1 and CDR2 sequences are MNHNS and SASEGT. V trimming: 8 bases; J trimming: 8 bases; junction bases outside the gene matches: 8.

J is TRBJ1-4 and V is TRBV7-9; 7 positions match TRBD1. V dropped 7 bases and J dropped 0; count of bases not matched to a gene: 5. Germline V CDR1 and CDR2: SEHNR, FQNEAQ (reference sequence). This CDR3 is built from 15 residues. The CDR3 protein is CASNSGGPTNEKLFF. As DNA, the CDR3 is TGTGCCAGCAATTCAGGGGGACCAACTAATGAAAAACTGTTTTTT.

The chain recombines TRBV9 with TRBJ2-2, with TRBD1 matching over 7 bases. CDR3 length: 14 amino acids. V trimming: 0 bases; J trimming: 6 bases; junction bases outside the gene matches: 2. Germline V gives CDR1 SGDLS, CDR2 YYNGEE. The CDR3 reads CASSVVTGAGELFF. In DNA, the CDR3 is TGTGCCAGCAGCGTAGTCACAGGGGCCGGGGAGCTGTTTTTT.

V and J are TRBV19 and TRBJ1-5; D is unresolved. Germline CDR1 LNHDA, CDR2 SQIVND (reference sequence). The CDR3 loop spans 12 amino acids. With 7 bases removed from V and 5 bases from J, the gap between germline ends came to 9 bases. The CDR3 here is CASKIGDQPQHF. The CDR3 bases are TGTGCCAGTAAAATCGGGGATCAGCCCCAGCATTTT.

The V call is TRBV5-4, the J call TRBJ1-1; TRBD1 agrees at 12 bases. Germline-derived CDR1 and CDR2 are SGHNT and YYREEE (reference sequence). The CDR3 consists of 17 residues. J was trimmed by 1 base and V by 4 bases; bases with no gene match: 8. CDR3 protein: CASSSLGQGATNTEAFF. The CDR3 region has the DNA TGTGCCAGCAGCAGCCTGGGACAGGGGGCCACGAACACTGAAGCTTTCTTT.

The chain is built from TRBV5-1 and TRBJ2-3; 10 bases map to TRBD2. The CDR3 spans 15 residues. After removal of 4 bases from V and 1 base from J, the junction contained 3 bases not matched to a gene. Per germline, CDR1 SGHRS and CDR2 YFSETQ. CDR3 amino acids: CASSRTSGGTDTQYF. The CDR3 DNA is TGCGCCAGCAGCAGGACTAGCGGAGGCACAGATACGCAGTATTTT.

This chain's CDR3 is CASSLAGGLRNTQYF. In DNA, the CDR3 is TGTGCCAGCAGCTTAGCGGGAGGGTTGAGGAATACGCAGTATTTT. The chain uses TRBV7-3 and TRBJ2-3; 9 bases map to TRBD2. The CDR3 contains 15 residues. Trimming took 2 bases from V and 7 from J; bases not matched to a gene: 7. CDR1 SGHTA and CDR2 FQGTGA come from the germline V gene.

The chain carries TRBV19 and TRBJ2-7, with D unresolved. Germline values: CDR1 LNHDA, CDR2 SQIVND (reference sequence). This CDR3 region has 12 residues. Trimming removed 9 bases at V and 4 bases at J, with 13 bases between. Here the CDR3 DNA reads TGTGCCAGCATATCAGAGCGTTACGAGCAGTACTTC. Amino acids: CASISERYEQYF. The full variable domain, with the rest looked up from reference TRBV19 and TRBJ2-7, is DGGITQSPKYLFRKEGQNVTLSCEQNLNHDAMYWYRQDPGQGLRLIYYSQIVNDFQKGDIAEGYSVSREKKESFPLTVTSAQKNPTAFYLCASISERYEQYFGPGTRLTVT.

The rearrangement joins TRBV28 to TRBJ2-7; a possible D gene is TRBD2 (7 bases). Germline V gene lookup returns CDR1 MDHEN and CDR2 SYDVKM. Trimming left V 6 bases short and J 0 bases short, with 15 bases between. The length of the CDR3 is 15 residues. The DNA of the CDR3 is TGTGCCAGCAGCGGAGGGGGGGAGGGCTCCTACGAGCAGTACTTC. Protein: CASSGGGEGSYEQYF.

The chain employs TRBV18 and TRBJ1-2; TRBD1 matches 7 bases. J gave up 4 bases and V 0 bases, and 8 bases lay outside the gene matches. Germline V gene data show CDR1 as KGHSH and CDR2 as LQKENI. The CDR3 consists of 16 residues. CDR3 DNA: TGTGCCAGCTCACCACCGAGACAGGGTCTTTTCTATGGCTACACCTTC. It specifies CASSPPRQGLFYGYTF. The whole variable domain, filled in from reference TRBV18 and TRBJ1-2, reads NAGVMQNPRHLVRRRGQEARLRCSPMKGHSHVYWYRQLPEEGLKFMVYLQKENIIDESGMPKERFSAEFPKEGPSILRIQQVVRGDSAAYFCASSPPRQGLFYGYTFGSGTRLTVV.

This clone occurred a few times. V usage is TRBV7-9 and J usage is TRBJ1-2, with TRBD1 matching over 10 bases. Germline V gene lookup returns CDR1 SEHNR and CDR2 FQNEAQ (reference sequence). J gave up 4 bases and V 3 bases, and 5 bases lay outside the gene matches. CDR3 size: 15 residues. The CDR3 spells CASSLDRGASYGYTF. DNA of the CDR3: TGTGCCAGCAGCTTGGACAGGGGGGCATCCTATGGCTACACCTTC.

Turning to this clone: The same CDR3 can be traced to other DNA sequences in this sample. The CDR3 nucleotides are TGTGCCAGCAGCGTAGGTACATCCTACGAGCAGTACTTC. It translates to CASSVGTSYEQYF. The chain is built from TRBV9 and TRBJ2-7, with unresolved D. The germline CDR1 and CDR2 sequences are SGDLS and YYNGEE. The CDR3 runs 13 residues. V lost 0 bases and J 1 base, leaving 5 bases between the germline ends. Supplemented by reference TRBV9 and TRBJ2-7, the full variable domain reads DSGVTQTPKHLITATGQRVTLRCSPRSGDLSVYWYQQSLDQGLQFLIQYYNGEERAKGNILERFSAQQFPDLHSELNLSSLELGDSALYFCASSVGTSYEQYFGPGTRLTVT.

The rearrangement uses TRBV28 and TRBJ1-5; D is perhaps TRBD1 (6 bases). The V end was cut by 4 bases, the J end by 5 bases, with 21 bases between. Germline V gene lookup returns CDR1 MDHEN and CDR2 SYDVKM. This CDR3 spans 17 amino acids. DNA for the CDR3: TGTGCCAGCAGTTCGCCCTCCCTCCGGGACACCGATCAGCCCCAGCATTTT. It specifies CASSSPSLRDTDQPQHF.

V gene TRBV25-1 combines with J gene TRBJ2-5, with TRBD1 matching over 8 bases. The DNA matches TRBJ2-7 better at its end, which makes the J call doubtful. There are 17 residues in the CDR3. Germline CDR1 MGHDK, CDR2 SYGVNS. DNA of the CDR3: TGTGCCAGCAGTGAGGAAAGGGCAGGGGGCGTAGTATACGAGCAGTACTTC. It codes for CASSEERAGGVVYEQYF.